Included here is one T cell receptor (beta chain) sequence, with context. No antigen is known for it. The entry originates in a study of cytomegalovirus exposure and HLA in healthy donors. The PCR ran on 60 Vbeta and 13 Jbeta primers. The table came from immunoSEQ multiplex PCR; TCRdb's copy has only in-frame clones and leaves some out. The repertoire consists of about 210,000 clones, with about four fifths occurring once and the leading ten covering 10%. Findings of the study overall: The authors later found HLA-associated TCR beta chains more clonally expanded than equally common others. Earlier analysis yielded a pattern in which most TCR beta V segments were productive about 90% or about 30% of the time. The number of N-insertions in an Asian-associated ancestry cluster was reportedly below the roughly 620-donor mean in a later analysis. After further analysis at a later stage, around 17,000 TCR beta sequences were associated with HLA alleles at 0.05 false discovery rate.

Sequenced: PBMCs. The origin of this receptor is a woman in her fifties or sixties in good health and CMV-seropositive.

The CDR3 sequence is CASSRSASGLHNEQFF. CDR3 nucleotides: TGTGCCAGCAGCCGCTCGGCTAGCGGGCTACACAATGAGCAGTTCTTC. This chain links TRBV7-9 with TRBJ2-1, with TRBD2 identical over 8 bases. The CDR3 is 16 amino acids. From germline, CDR1 is SEHNR and CDR2 FQNEAQ (reference sequence). V shed 5 bases and J 5 bases; nucleotides not matched to a gene: 11. The full variable domain, rest sourced from reference TRBV7-9 and TRBJ2-1, is DTGVSQNPRHKITKRGQNVTFRCDPISEHNRLYWYRQTLGQGPEFLTYFQNEAQLEKSRLLSDRFSAERPKGSFSTLEIQRTEQGDSAMYLCASSRSASGLHNEQFFGPGTRLTVL.